These 25 T cell receptor beta chains share one sample of origin, sequenced in a study of blood T cell repertoires in COVID-19. Profiling relied on immunoSEQ multiplex PCR, and the TCRdb table lists in-frame clones only, not all of them. The top ten hold roughly 8% of the sample, which has 150,000 to 200,000 clones, less than 90% seen once. The sequencing input was PBMCs or T cells enriched from blood (not recorded which). Receptors were obtained from a woman in her 50s who had recovered from COVID-19.

The rearrangement uses TRBV9 and TRBJ2-1, with 7 bases lining up with TRBD2. The ends lost 0 bases at V and 4 bases at J; junction bases unmatched: 13. This CDR3 spans 18 amino acids. Germline V gene data show CDR1 as SGDLS and CDR2 as YYNGEE. The CDR3 spells CASSVGRGWRESYNEQFF. CDR3 sequence (DNA): TGTGCCAGCAGCGTAGGGAGAGGGTGGCGGGAGAGTTACAATGAGCAGTTCTTC.

The chain uses TRBV27 and TRBJ2-2; 8 nucleotides line up with TRBD1. The CDR3 consists of 15 residues. V gave up 5 bases and J gave up 7 bases; unmatched junction bases: 9. Germline V lookup: CDR1 MNHEY, CDR2 SMNVEV (reference sequence). The CDR3: CASSPPTGVGGELFF. The CDR3 DNA reads as TGTGCCAGCAGTCCCCCGACAGGGGTGGGCGGGGAGCTGTTTTTT.

This chain uses TRBV3-1 (or the pseudogene TRBV3-2) with TRBJ2-5; 7 positions agree with TRBD2. V lost 2 bases to trimming and J lost 2 bases; unmatched junction nucleotides: 8. The CDR3 extends over 16 amino acids. Germline V gene sequence: CDR1 LGHDT, CDR2 YNNKEL (reference sequence). For the CDR3, the DNA is TGTGCCAGCAGCCAATTCGCCGGGACTACTCAAGAGACCCAGTACTTC. This encodes CASSQFAGTTQETQYF.

The chain links TRBV7-6 to TRBJ1-4; D might be TRBD1 (6 bases). This CDR3 spans 16 amino acids. Looked up from germline, CDR1 is SGHVS and CDR2 is FNYEAQ. V was pared by 5 bases and J by 4 bases, with 17 bases between. CDR3 protein: CASSARSGRGNEKLFF. The CDR3 DNA sequence: TGTGCCAGCAGCGCAAGATCGGGCAGGGGTAATGAAAAACTGTTTTTT.

This sequence joins TRBV4-1 and TRBJ1-2; no clear D. The CDR3 extends over 15 amino acids. From germline, CDR1 is MGHRA and CDR2 YSYEKL. The ends were cut back, 3 bases at V and 7 bases at J, with 18 bases in the middle. CDR3 residues: CASSQGQSISGGYTF. In DNA form, the CDR3 reads TGCGCCAGCAGCCAGGGTCAGTCAATTTCGGGTGGCTACACCTTC.

The rearrangement joins TRBV2 to TRBJ2-5; the match to TRBD1 covers 8 bases. The V gene end was trimmed by 2 bases and the J gene end by 7 bases; junction bases not matched to a gene: 6. Germline V CDR1 and CDR2: SNHLY, FYNNEI. CDR3 length: 14 residues. For the CDR3, the DNA is TGTGCCAGCAGTGAATCCGGACAGGGTGGGACCCAGTACTTC. This sequence encodes CASSESGQGGTQYF.

There are a few counts of this clone. This chain connects TRBV5-5 to TRBJ2-1; 8 bases fit TRBD2. There are 15 residues in the CDR3. Germline V lookup: CDR1 SGHKS, CDR2 YYEKEE (reference sequence). V lost 2 bases to trimming and J lost 5 bases; unmatched junction nucleotides: 6. The CDR3 protein is CASSLGSGGHNEQFF. CDR3 nucleotides: TGTGCCAGCAGCTTAGGGAGCGGGGGCCACAATGAGCAGTTCTTC. Based on the CDR3 plus reference TRBV5-5 and TRBJ2-1, the full variable domain is DAGVTQSPTHLIKTRGQQVTLRCSPISGHKSVSWYQQVLGQGPQFIFQYYEKEERGRGNFPDRFSARQFPNYSSELNVNALLLGDSALYLCASSLGSGGHNEQFFGPGTRLTVL.

The genes are TRBV6-2 or TRBV6-3 and TRBJ1-2, with D perhaps matching TRBD1 (6 bases). V was trimmed by 6 bases and J by 4 bases, leaving 12 bases between them. The V gene's germline CDR1 is MNHEY and CDR2 SVGEGT. This CDR3 has 13 amino acids. The CDR3 sequence: CASSRTVLYGYTF. CDR3 sequence (DNA): TGTGCCAGCAGCCGGACAGTACTCTATGGCTACACCTTC.

The J gene is TRBJ2-1, the V gene TRBV4-1; D ambiguous. Germline V CDR1 and CDR2: MGHRA, YSYEKL. This CDR3 comprises 13 residues. The V end lost 0 bases, the J end lost 4 bases, and 4 bases lay between the germline ends. In nucleotides, the CDR3 is TGCGCCAGCAGCCAAGAGAGGTACAATGAGCAGTTCTTC. Protein product: CASSQERYNEQFF.

The chain couples TRBV7-2 to TRBJ1-1; D might be TRBD1 (5 bases). V shed 6 bases and J shed 11 bases, with 22 bases lying between them. The CDR3 has 14 residues. Per germline, CDR1 SGHTA and CDR2 FQGNSA. This CDR3 is CASSPGRGFMMAFF. The CDR3 DNA reads as TGTGCCAGCAGTCCAGGGCGGGGATTTATGATGGCTTTCTTT. The entire variable domain, with the rest obtained from reference TRBV7-2 and TRBJ1-1, is as follows: GAGVSQSPSNKVTEKGKDVELRCDPISGHTALYWYRQSLGQGLEFLIYFQGNSAPDKSGLPSDRFSAERTGGSVSTLTIQRTQQEDSAVYLCASSPGRGFMMAFFGQGTRLTVV.

This clone appeared a few times. The J gene is TRBJ2-7, the V gene TRBV10-1, with 9 bases matching TRBD2. This CDR3 is 15 amino acids long. CDR1 is WNHNN and CDR2 is SYGVQD in the germline V gene (reference sequence). V shed 2 bases, J shed 5 bases, and the junction held 7 bases outside the gene matches. The CDR3: CASSEVSSGKHEQYF. CDR3 in DNA: TGCGCCAGCAGTGAGGTGTCTAGCGGGAAGCACGAGCAGTACTTC.

The chain combines TRBV28 with TRBJ2-7, with 13 bases aligning to TRBD2. Germline V gene sequence: CDR1 MDHEN, CDR2 SYDVKM. The J segment lost 2 bases and the V segment lost 5 bases, leaving 9 bases of the junction unmatched. The CDR3 runs to 17 residues. The CDR3 loop is CASSQIKLAGGTYEQYF. DNA for the CDR3: TGTGCCAGCAGTCAAATCAAACTAGCGGGAGGGACCTACGAGCAGTACTTC. Variable domain in full (rest from reference TRBV28 and TRBJ2-7): DVKVTQSSRYLVKRTGEKVFLECVQDMDHENMFWYRQDPGLGLRLIYFSYDVKMKEKGDIPEGYSVSREKKERFSLILESASTNQTSMYLCASSQIKLAGGTYEQYFGPGTRLTVT.

The chain is built from TRBV28 and TRBJ1-2; 9 bases align to TRBD1. Trimming removed 3 bases from V and 4 bases from J; junction bases left unmatched: 9. This CDR3 contains 16 residues. Germline values: CDR1 MDHEN, CDR2 SYDVKM. CDR3 loop: CASSLGQGRYSYGYTF. The CDR3 nucleotides read TGTGCCAGCAGTTTGGGACAGGGTAGATACAGCTATGGCTACACCTTC.

This sequence joins TRBV29-1 and TRBJ1-5, with 8 positions matching TRBD1. The trim removed 6 bases at V and 7 bases at J, leaving 8 bases unmatched. CDR3 size: 13 residues. The germline CDR1 and CDR2 sequences are SQVTM and ANQGSEA. The CDR3 region is CSVVPGGGQPQHF. CDR3 coding DNA: TGCAGCGTCGTACCAGGGGGCGGGCAGCCCCAGCATTTT.

This clone was seen once. This chain links TRBV19 with TRBJ2-1; 10 nucleotides align to TRBD2. CDR1 and CDR2 from the germline V gene are LNHDA and SQIVND (reference sequence). The length of the CDR3 is 14 residues. Losses at the gene ends were 5 bases for V and 8 bases for J; bases not matched to a gene: 6. The CDR3 reads CASSSLAGVDEQFF. CDR3 coding DNA: TGTGCCAGTAGTTCTCTAGCGGGAGTTGATGAGCAGTTCTTC.

This clone occurred once. The rearrangement links TRBV7-9 to TRBJ1-5, with D tentatively TRBD1 (6 bases). The germline CDR1 and CDR2 sequences are SEHNR and FQNEAQ (reference sequence). The CDR3 runs 14 residues. Trimming removed 5 bases from V and 3 bases from J, with 11 bases in between. The CDR3 sequence is CASSTGQPNQPQHF. The CDR3 DNA follows: TGTGCCAGCAGCACCGGACAGCCCAATCAGCCCCAGCATTTT.

The CDR3 sequence: CASSITGINSPLHF. The CDR3, as DNA: TGTGCCAGCAGCATAACAGGGATCAATTCACCCCTCCACTTT. The genes are TRBV5-5 and TRBJ1-6, with D possibly TRBD1 on 6 matching bases. V dropped 4 bases and J dropped 7 bases, with 12 bases sitting between them. This CDR3 has 14 amino acids. Germline V gene lookup returns CDR1 SGHKS and CDR2 YYEKEE (reference sequence).

This clone was detected once. The chain carries TRBV5-4 and TRBJ2-5; 9 bases fit TRBD1. Trimming cost V 0 bases and J 0 bases; bases outside gene matches: 12. CDR3 length equals 19 residues. Germline CDR1 is SGHNT and CDR2 is YYREEE (reference sequence). The CDR3 loop reads CASSLDLRTGDSNQETQYF. CDR3 in DNA: TGTGCCAGCAGCTTGGATCTTCGGACAGGGGACAGTAACCAAGAGACCCAGTACTTC.

The chain recombines TRBV11-2 with TRBJ2-7, with a tentative D call TRBD1 (5 bases). The germline V gene has CDR1 SGHAT and CDR2 FQNNGV. V lost 4 bases and J lost 1, with 11 bases in between. The CDR3 has 14 amino acids. The CDR3 region is CASSWKGHSYEQYF. The CDR3 region has the DNA TGTGCCAGCAGCTGGAAAGGACATTCCTACGAGCAGTACTTC.

This chain links TRBV7-2 with TRBJ1-1; 7 positions agree with TRBD1. Losses at the gene ends were 1 base for V and 5 bases for J; bases not matched to a gene: 4. The CDR3 extends over 14 amino acids. Germline CDR1 and CDR2: SGHTA and FQGNSA. CDR3 nucleotide sequence: TGTGCCAGCAGCTTAGAGAGGGGGCGGACTGAAGCTTTCTTT. Protein sequence: CASSLERGRTEAFF.

Here the CDR3 DNA reads TGTGCCAGCAGCCTGGGACTATCCGCCGGGGAGCTGTTTTTT. Translating gives CASSLGLSAGELFF. V is TRBV7-6 and J is TRBJ2-2; 7 nucleotides line up with TRBD2. The germline gives CDR1 SGHVS, CDR2 FNYEAQ. V shed 5 bases and J 6 bases; nucleotides not matched to a gene: 6. The CDR3 sequence is 14 residues long.

V usage is TRBV27 and J usage is TRBJ2-7; D may be TRBD2 (6 bases). This CDR3 comprises 16 residues. The germline CDR1 and CDR2 sequences are MNHEY and SMNVEV (reference sequence). The V end was cut by 0 bases, the J end by 1 base, with 13 bases between. CDR3 loop: CASSLSREKGSYEQYF. For the CDR3, the DNA is TGTGCCAGCAGTTTATCCCGGGAGAAGGGGTCCTACGAGCAGTACTTC.

The chain carries TRBV10-2 and TRBJ1-4; TRBD1 is a possible D gene (5 bases). The CDR3 runs to 14 residues. From germline, CDR1 is WSHSY and CDR2 SAAADI. Trimming removed 4 bases from V and 3 bases from J, with 9 bases in between. CDR3 sequence: CASSGGLSNEKLFF. For the CDR3, the DNA is TGCGCCAGCAGTGGGGGCCTCTCTAATGAAAAACTGTTTTTT.

The chain uses TRBV18 and TRBJ1-4; 8 bases fit TRBD1. Germline V lookup: CDR1 KGHSH, CDR2 LQKENI. There are 13 residues in the CDR3. V dropped 6 bases and J dropped 8; count of bases not matched to a gene: 5. CDR3 residues: CASSNRGTEKLFF. DNA of the CDR3: TGTGCCAGCTCCAACAGGGGGACAGAAAAACTGTTTTTT.

The V and J genes are TRBV3-1 (or the pseudogene TRBV3-2) and TRBJ1-5; D ambiguous. Germline V gene sequence: CDR1 LGHDT, CDR2 YNNKEL (reference sequence). Trimming shortened V by 1 base and J by 4 bases, and 8 bases separated the two germline ends. The CDR3 totals 14 residues. For the CDR3, the DNA is TGTGCCAGCAGCCAAGCTCCCGTAAATCAGCCCCAGCATTTT. Amino acid sequence: CASSQAPVNQPQHF.